Presented here are 24 T cell receptor beta chains from one specimen sequenced in a study of T cell responses to AZD1222 COVID-19 vaccine (dated by TCRdb to about 2021). Receptor libraries were prepared by the immunoSEQ multiplex PCR assay. Drawn from immuneACCESS, this table holds only the in-frame rearrangements with V and J called that TCRdb kept. Clones are partly lost; checked studies trace under half to an unresolved V gene and leave the rest unexplained. The sample data list approximately 110,000 clones, and about nine tenths of these were observed just once. Approximately 4% of the sample comes from the top ten. This specimen's time point label, interpreted: baseline before first vaccination. The source was peripheral blood, collected on day 0 of AZD1222 vaccination. These receptors came from an adult in good health.

The chain carries TRBV4-1 and TRBJ2-5; 9 bases agree with TRBD2. This CDR3 contains 18 residues. CDR1 is MGHRA and CDR2 is YSYEKL in the germline V gene. Trimming took 3 bases from V and 5 from J; bases not matched to a gene: 16. CDR3 in amino acids: CASSQLGLAQRVSETQYF. DNA for the CDR3: TGCGCCAGCAGCCAGCTGGGACTAGCTCAGAGAGTATCGGAGACCCAGTACTTC.

Concerning this clone itself: The junction shows a germline mismatch at one end, possibly a read error. V and J are TRBV2 and TRBJ2-5; 8 bases line up with TRBD2. Germline V gives CDR1 SNHLY, CDR2 FYNNEI. The CDR3 is made up of 14 amino acids. The CDR3 region is CASSQAGVWETQYF. The CDR3 nucleotides are TGTGCCAGCAGTCAAGCGGGAGTCTGGGAGACCCAGTACTTC. Looking up the rest from reference TRBV2 and TRBJ2-5 gives the full variable domain: EPEVTQTPSHQVTQMGQEVILRCVPISNHLYFYWYRQILGQKVEFLVSFYNNEISEKSEIFDDQFSVERPDGSNFTLKIRSTKLEDSAMYFCASSQAGVWETQYFGPGTRLLVL.

The rearrangement uses TRBV5-6 and TRBJ1-6, with 9 bases matching TRBD1. With V trimmed by 2 bases and J by 6 bases, 6 bases remained unmatched. Germline V CDR1 and CDR2: SGHDT, YYEEEE. The CDR3 extends over 16 amino acids. The CDR3, as DNA: TGTGCCAGCAGCTTCGGGACAGGGAGTCTTAATTCACCCCTCCACTTT. Encoded protein: CASSFGTGSLNSPLHF.

V and J are TRBV6-5 and TRBJ1-2; TRBD1 matches 8 bases. The trim removed 8 bases at V and 8 bases at J, leaving 7 bases unmatched. Germline assignment: CDR1 MNHEY and CDR2 SVGAGI. This CDR3 is 12 amino acids long. This CDR3 is CASGTGVRGYTF. As DNA, the CDR3 is TGTGCCAGCGGGACAGGAGTGCGAGGCTACACCTTC.

The chain combines TRBV9 with TRBJ2-2; 11 bases fit TRBD2. Germline V gene lookup returns CDR1 SGDLS and CDR2 YYNGEE. Unmatched junction bases numbered 6, after V lost 3 bases and J lost 5 bases. The CDR3 loop spans 16 amino acids. CDR3 protein: CASSELAGDRTGELFF. In DNA form, the CDR3 reads TGTGCCAGCAGCGAACTAGCGGGGGACCGAACCGGGGAGCTGTTTTTT. The whole variable domain, remainder taken from reference TRBV9 and TRBJ2-2, is DSGVTQTPKHLITATGQRVTLRCSPRSGDLSVYWYQQSLDQGLQFLIQYYNGEERAKGNILERFSAQQFPDLHSELNLSSLELGDSALYFCASSELAGDRTGELFFGEGSRLTVL.

The gene calls are TRBV27 and TRBJ2-7; 13 nucleotides agree with TRBD2. Trimming took 6 bases from V and 3 from J; bases not matched to a gene: 5. Germline lookup yields CDR1 MNHEY and CDR2 SMNVEV (reference sequence). This CDR3 is built from 15 residues. The CDR3, as DNA: TGTGCCAGCAGCTGGGGACTAGCGGGACTCTACGAGCAGTACTTC. Translation: CASSWGLAGLYEQYF.

V is TRBV7-2 and J is TRBJ2-1; D is possibly TRBD1 (5 bases). The CDR3 covers 17 residues. Germline loops: CDR1 SGHTA, CDR2 FQGNSA. The ends were cut back, 5 bases at V and 2 bases at J, with 19 bases in the middle. The CDR3 region is CASSPDSEPGPYNEQFF. In nucleotides, the CDR3 is TGTGCCAGCAGCCCAGACTCGGAGCCAGGGCCCTACAATGAGCAGTTCTTC.

The gene calls are TRBV27 and TRBJ2-7, with unresolved D. This CDR3 contains 15 residues. V was shortened by 3 bases and J by 2 bases, with 14 bases between the two germline ends. Germline values: CDR1 MNHEY, CDR2 SMNVEV (reference sequence). The CDR3 protein is CASSFRSETTYEQYF. In DNA, the CDR3 is TGTGCCAGCAGTTTTAGAAGCGAAACTACCTACGAGCAGTACTTC.

The V gene is TRBV14, the J gene TRBJ2-7; 9 bases are shared with TRBD1. The germline gives CDR1 SGHDN, CDR2 FVKESK. The CDR3 totals 15 residues. Trimming at V came to 2 bases and at J to 4 bases, leaving 6 bases not matched to a gene. CDR3 amino acids: CASSQPDRGWYEQYF. The CDR3 coding sequence is TGTGCCAGCAGCCAACCAGACAGGGGGTGGTACGAGCAGTACTTC. The variable domain in full, completed from reference TRBV14 and TRBJ2-7, reads EAGVTQFPSHSVIEKGQTVTLRCDPISGHDNLYWYRRVMGKEIKFLLHFVKESKQDESGMPNNRFLAERTGGTYSTLKVQPAELEDSGVYFCASSQPDRGWYEQYFGPGTRLTVT.

The rearrangement joins TRBV20-1 to TRBJ1-2, with D unresolved. Trimming pared 6 bases from V and 8 bases from J, leaving 10 bases between. CDR1 DFQATT and CDR2 SNEGSKA come from the germline V gene (reference sequence). There are 10 residues in the CDR3. The CDR3 DNA follows: TGCAGTGCCCCGGGAGCGGGCTACACCTTC. Protein: CSAPGAGYTF.

The chain links TRBV9 to TRBJ2-5; D remains unclear. Germline assignment: CDR1 SGDLS and CDR2 YYNGEE. Trimming removed 0 bases from V and 4 bases from J, with 13 bases in between. The CDR3 contains 15 residues. The CDR3 bases are TGTGCCAGCAGCGTAGGGCTGGGATACGGAGAGACCCAGTACTTC. Translating gives CASSVGLGYGETQYF. The complete variable domain, with remaining parts taken from reference TRBV9 and TRBJ2-5, reads DSGVTQTPKHLITATGQRVTLRCSPRSGDLSVYWYQQSLDQGLQFLIQYYNGEERAKGNILERFSAQQFPDLHSELNLSSLELGDSALYFCASSVGLGYGETQYFGPGTRLLVL.

V usage is TRBV29-1 and J usage is TRBJ1-5; possible D gene TRBD1, 5 bases. In germline, CDR1 is SQVTM, CDR2 ANQGSEA. There are 16 residues in the CDR3. The V and J ends lost 4 bases and 2 bases respectively, with 18 bases between them. CDR3 in amino acids: CSVVVSGQGGNQPQHF. In DNA form, the CDR3 reads TGCAGCGTTGTGGTGTCTGGGCAGGGTGGCAATCAGCCCCAGCATTTT.

V is TRBV15 and J is TRBJ2-1, with TRBD2 identical over 9 bases. The CDR3 sequence is 17 residues long. Germline lookup yields CDR1 LNHNV and CDR2 YYDKDF (reference sequence). Trimming removed 4 bases from V and 0 bases from J; junction bases left unmatched: 7. The CDR3 loop is CATSNRLAASSYNEQFF. CDR3 bases: TGTGCCACCAGCAACAGACTAGCGGCGAGCTCCTACAATGAGCAGTTCTTC.

The gene calls are TRBV7-2 and TRBJ1-3, with a tentative D call TRBD1 (6 bases). The CDR3 contains 15 residues. Germline V CDR1 and CDR2: SGHTA, FQGNSA. V was trimmed by 2 bases and J by 3 bases, leaving 11 bases between them. CDR3 coding DNA: TGTGCCAGCAGCTTACAACAGGGAAATGGAAACACCATATATTTT. Amino acids: CASSLQQGNGNTIYF.

This sequence joins TRBV3-1 (or the pseudogene TRBV3-2) and TRBJ1-3; no reliable D call. The germline CDR1 and CDR2 sequences are LGHDT and YNNKEL (reference sequence). The V and J ends lost 5 bases and 8 bases respectively, with 10 bases between them. The CDR3 extends over 12 amino acids. CDR3 region: CASSSEGDTIYF. The CDR3 DNA follows: TGTGCCAGCAGCTCCGAGGGAGACACCATATATTTT.

The chain carries TRBV12-3 or TRBV12-4 and TRBJ1-5; 7 bases fit TRBD1. The CDR3 loop spans 13 amino acids. Unmatched junction bases numbered 4, after V lost 7 bases and J lost 4 bases. The chain's CDR3 is CASKETGNQPQHF. The CDR3 DNA reads TGTGCCAGCAAAGAGACAGGGAATCAGCCCCAGCATTTT.

This clone turned up a few times. J is TRBJ1-3 and V is TRBV7-8; D unresolved. Trimming removed 1 base from V and 0 bases from J, with 10 bases in between. CDR3 length: 16 amino acids. CDR1 SGHVS and CDR2 FQNEAQ come from the germline V gene. The DNA for the CDR3 is TGTGCCAGCAGCTTAGGGTCGTGGAACTCTGGAAACACCATATATTTT. Translated, it gives CASSLGSWNSGNTIYF.

This chain links TRBV7-9 with TRBJ1-1; D is unresolved. The length of the CDR3 is 14 residues. The germline V and J ends were trimmed by 5 bases and 0 bases, with 10 bases remaining between them. CDR1 SEHNR and CDR2 FQNEAQ come from the germline V gene (reference sequence). Here the CDR3 DNA reads TGTGCCAGCAGCGCCTTCGTCGTGAACACTGAAGCTTTCTTT. It yields the protein CASSAFVVNTEAFF. Together with reference TRBV7-9 and TRBJ1-1, the CDR3 gives the full variable domain: DTGVSQNPRHKITKRGQNVTFRCDPISEHNRLYWYRQTLGQGPEFLTYFQNEAQLEKSRLLSDRFSAERPKGSFSTLEIQRTEQGDSAMYLCASSAFVVNTEAFFGQGTRLTVV.

The rearrangement links TRBV10-3 to TRBJ1-1; TRBD1 agrees at 8 bases. The CDR3 covers 14 residues. Germline V lookup: CDR1 ENHRY, CDR2 SYGVKD. V trimming: 2 bases; J trimming: 7 bases; junction bases outside the gene matches: 6. CDR3 coding DNA: TGTGCCATCAGTGAGCTGGACAGGGCCGGTGAAGCTTTCTTT. It codes for CAISELDRAGEAFF.

The J gene is TRBJ2-1, the V gene TRBV6-4; 16 bases match TRBD2. Germline V gene data show CDR1 as MRHNA and CDR2 as SNTAGT. Unmatched junction bases numbered 2, after V lost 6 bases and J lost 6 bases. The CDR3 is 15 amino acids. CDR3 sequence: CASSGTSGGGNEQFF. The CDR3 DNA sequence: TGTGCCAGCAGCGGGACTAGCGGGGGGGGCAATGAGCAGTTCTTC.

The V call is TRBV24-1, the J call TRBJ2-6, with 7 bases fitting TRBD2. The CDR3 is 17 residues long. Losses at the gene ends were 5 bases for V and 0 bases for J; bases not matched to a gene: 6. Germline V lookup: CDR1 KGHDR, CDR2 SFDVKD. CDR3 protein: CATSVGGTYSGANVLTF. The CDR3 DNA is TGTGCCACCAGTGTGGGAGGGACCTACTCTGGGGCCAACGTCCTGACTTTC.

This sequence joins TRBV3-1 (or the pseudogene TRBV3-2) and TRBJ1-6; weak D call: TRBD1 (6 bases). In germline, CDR1 is LGHDT, CDR2 YNNKEL (reference sequence). The CDR3 has 17 amino acids. V lost 0 bases to trimming and J lost 2 bases, with 11 bases between them. The CDR3 spells CASSQDPGDAYNSPLHF. Written as DNA, the CDR3 is TGTGCCAGCAGCCAAGATCCAGGGGACGCCTATAATTCACCCCTCCACTTT.

The V call is TRBV7-3, the J call TRBJ1-2, with 7 positions matching TRBD1. Germline CDR1 is SGHTA and CDR2 is FQGTGA. The J segment lost 5 bases and the V segment lost 2 bases, leaving 2 bases of the junction unmatched. The CDR3 totals 13 residues. Written as DNA, the CDR3 is TGTGCCAGCAGCTTAGGGACAGAGTATGGCTACACCTTC. Protein: CASSLGTEYGYTF.

This chain connects TRBV15 to TRBJ1-4; D remains ambiguous. There are 12 residues in the CDR3. From germline, CDR1 is LNHNV and CDR2 YYDKDF (reference sequence). The V end lost 6 bases, the J end lost 8 bases, and 10 bases lay between the germline ends. CDR3 amino acids: CATSTDAEKLFF. In DNA, the CDR3 is TGTGCCACCAGTACCGACGCGGAAAAACTGTTTTTT.